Below, one TCR beta chain is given with its context. This sample is part of a study of blood T cell repertoires in COVID-19. With V trimmed by 0 bases and J by 13 bases, 13 bases remained unmatched. The germline gives CDR1 LGHDT, CDR2 YNNKEL (reference sequence). The CDR3 runs 15 residues. TCRdb's table, derived via immunoSEQ multiplex PCR, lists solely in-frame clones and lacks some. The sample records roughly 190,000 clones, roughly 82% being singletons. The sequenced sample was PBMCs or T cells enriched from blood (not recorded which). The chain carries TRBV3-1 (or the pseudogene TRBV3-2) and TRBJ2-3, with 7 bases lining up with TRBD2. This TCR derives from an older woman with acute COVID-19. CDR3 loop: CASSQDGLGVRNEYF. CDR3 bases: TGTGCCAGCAGCCAAGATGGACTAGGAGTACGTAACGAGTATTTT.